This TCR beta chain emerged from a study of cytomegalovirus exposure and HLA in healthy donors. At the level of the study: The 90 to 150 validation repertoires used a platform that matched the one used for the approximately 610 first-cohort repertoires, as a later analysis reported. Study conclusions and caveats: Usually a TCR sequence was rare, but some public TCRs were found in many donors. Among the CMV-associated chains, a few were confirmed in vitro as specific for CMV antigens.

The protocol was immunoSEQ multiplex PCR, while the TCRdb copy is restricted to in-frame clones and leaves out a portion. The sample contains some 140,000 clones, more than 70% of which appear only once. Germline CDR1 SNHLY, CDR2 FYNNEI. CDR3 length: 17 amino acids. The V gene end was trimmed by 6 bases and the J gene end by 4 bases; junction bases not matched to a gene: 14. Comments on this clone: What it binds is unknown.

The clonotype comes from a human donor in good health. The sample taken for sequencing was PBMCs. V usage is TRBV2 and J usage is TRBJ2-1; 8 positions agree with TRBD2. DNA for the CDR3: TGTGCCAGCAGCCGAAGGGCGGGGGGATACTCATACAATGAGCAGTTCTTC. This translates into CASSRRAGGYSYNEQFF.